Sequencing of this T cell receptor beta chain was carried out in a study of cytomegalovirus exposure and HLA in healthy donors. PCR was performed using 60 Vbeta and 13 Jbeta primers. The repertoire was sequenced with immunoSEQ multiplex PCR; TCRdb's copy has only in-frame clones and lacks some. The table lists approximately 190,000 clones, around 81% of them singletons, with about 1.9% in the top ten. Trimming took 4 bases from V and 1 from J, leaving 13 bases between them. CDR3 length equals 14 residues. Looked up from germline, CDR1 is SQVTM and CDR2 is ANQGSEA. This clone was seen a handful of times. What it binds is unknown. Findings and caveats of the study: The study put 150 to 200 TCR beta chains on its list as cytomegalovirus-associated.

This TCR came from a woman younger than 35 in good health and CMV-seropositive. The material sequenced was PBMCs. The chain employs TRBV29-1 and TRBJ2-5; D is uncertain. Here the CDR3 DNA reads TGCAGCGTTGCCTTCAGGCTGTCCCAAGAGACCCAGTACTTC. Amino acid sequence: CSVAFRLSQETQYF.